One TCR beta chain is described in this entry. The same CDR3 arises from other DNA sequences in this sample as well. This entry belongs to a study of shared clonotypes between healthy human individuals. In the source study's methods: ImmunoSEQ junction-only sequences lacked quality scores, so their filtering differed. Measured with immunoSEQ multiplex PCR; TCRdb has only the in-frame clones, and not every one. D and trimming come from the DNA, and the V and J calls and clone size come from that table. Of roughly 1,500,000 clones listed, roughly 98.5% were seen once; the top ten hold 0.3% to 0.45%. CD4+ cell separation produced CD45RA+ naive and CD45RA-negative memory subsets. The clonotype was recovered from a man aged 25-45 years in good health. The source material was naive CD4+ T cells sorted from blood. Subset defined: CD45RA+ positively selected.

CDR3 region: CASTRDRAYEQYF. Here the CDR3 DNA reads TGTGCCAGCACCCGGGACAGGGCCTACGAGCAGTACTTC. The chain joins TRBV2 to TRBJ2-7; TRBD1 matches 9 bases. This CDR3 spans 13 amino acids. The junction had 3 bases not matched to a gene; V was cut back by 7 bases and J by 2 bases. Germline CDR1 SNHLY, CDR2 FYNNEI.